Listed below are T cell receptor beta chains from one sample, sequenced in a study of a mutant IDH1 vaccine in newly diagnosed glioma. No antigen is known for these receptors. Data came from immunoSEQ multiplex PCR; TCRdb stores just in-frame clones and leaves some out. The sample holds 82,000 or so clones, roughly 85% seen once. The material was PBMCs, obtained from a glioma patient whose treatment included an IDH1 peptide vaccine. These receptors were collected from a man under 40 with glioma. Some clones in this sample may be carry-over from other donors' samples. CDR3s include the opening cysteine and the closing phenylalanine or tryptophan. Fields, in order: V gene, D gene, J gene, CDR3 protein, CDR3 DNA. A D gene is named only where the DNA matches it firmly.

V gene: TRBV7-7; D gene: .; J gene: TRBJ2-3; CDR3 protein: CASSLQLADTQYF; CDR3 DNA: TGTGCCAGCAGCTTACAGCTAGCAGATACGCAGTATTTT
V gene: TRBV9; D gene: .; J gene: TRBJ1-3; CDR3 protein: CASSVAGRASGNTIYF; CDR3 DNA: TGTGCCAGCAGCGTAGCGGGGAGGGCATCTGGAAACACCATATATTTT
V gene: TRBV5-1; D gene: TRBD1; J gene: TRBJ2-5; CDR3 protein: CASSGTGVRETQYF; CDR3 DNA: TGCGCCAGCAGCGGAACAGGGGTCCGGGAGACCCAGTACTTC
V gene: TRBV6-1; D gene: TRBD2; J gene: TRBJ2-3; CDR3 protein: CASSPLAGVPDTQYF; CDR3 DNA: TGTGCCAGCAGTCCCCTAGCGGGAGTTCCGGATACGCAGTATTTT
V gene: TRBV28; D gene: .; J gene: TRBJ2-7; CDR3 protein: CASSLGITYEQYF; CDR3 DNA: TGTGCCAGCAGTTTAGGGATTACCTACGAGCAGTACTTC
V gene: TRBV28; D gene: .; J gene: TRBJ2-7; CDR3 protein: CASREQGSYEQYF; CDR3 DNA: TGTGCCAGCAGGGAACAGGGATCCTACGAGCAGTACTTC
V gene: TRBV7-7; D gene: .; J gene: TRBJ2-1; CDR3 protein: CASSREPGNEQFF; CDR3 DNA: TGTGCCAGCAGCCGGGAACCGGGGAATGAGCAGTTCTTC
V gene: TRBV19; D gene: .; J gene: TRBJ1-4; CDR3 protein: CASTPGEKLFF; CDR3 DNA: TGTGCCAGTACCCCAGGTGAAAAACTGTTTTTT
V gene: TRBV7-9; D gene: .; J gene: TRBJ2-5; CDR3 protein: CASSLGQGSETQYF; CDR3 DNA: TGTGCCAGCAGCTTAGGGCAGGGCTCAGAGACCCAGTACTTC
V gene: TRBV28; D gene: .; J gene: TRBJ1-2; CDR3 protein: CASRETLETKAIYGYTF; CDR3 DNA: TGTGCCAGCAGGGAGACTTTAGAGACAAAAGCTATCTATGGCTACACCTTC